This TCR beta chain is from a study of radiation and T cells in renal cell carcinoma (dated by TCRdb to about 2020). Turning to the overall study: The samples were obtained from a clinical trial, where primary renal cell carcinomas were treated with 15 Gy stereotactic body radiation therapy and then removed by nephrectomy 4 weeks afterward. In the 40 to 60 samples combined, roughly 4.4 million unique CDR3 nucleotide sequences were found, encoding about 3 million unique CDR3 amino acid sequences. A total of under 60 samples underwent TCR beta sequencing, made up of some 26 tumors and roughly 27 peripheral blood samples.

TCR beta libraries were generated from genomic DNA with the immunoSEQ kit, following the manufacturer's recommendations. To prepare libraries, a first multiplex PCR with proprietary primers was run, followed by a second PCR that added unique barcodes, and a bead cleanup was done after each round. A positive control reaction and a negative control reaction, both provided in the kit, were run with every batch of samples. The final libraries were assessed on an Agilent 4200 TapeStation D1000 ScreenTape, pooled by volume, and quantified by qPCR. An Illumina NextSeq500 fitted with a MidOutput 150-cycle cartridge performed the sequencing, running 156 Read1 cycles and 15 Index1 cycles with the kit's custom primers. The pooled library was loaded at 0.85 to 1 pM, with a roughly 18% PhiX control spiked in. The authors' analysis ran thus. The vendor-processed data were analyzed in R, and a clonotype was defined as all T cells that share the same CDR3 nucleotide sequence. For clone abundance analyses, frequencies were normalized to the 10,000 most abundant clones in each sample. Public T cell clones, averaging fewer than five per sample, were removed before analysis. Tumor-enriched clonotypes and baseline blood-enriched clonotypes were defined as those with an abundance difference of at least 32-fold between compartments. A beta-binomial differential abundance model was applied to find clonotypes that expanded or contracted between blood time points. Similarity between tumor and blood repertoires was quantified using the Baroni-Urbani and Buser coefficient, and groups were compared with two-tailed Wilcoxon tests in R. TCRdb stores this immuneACCESS table with in-frame sequences only. Part of the clones is absent; in the studies checked, under half of the shortfall reflects unresolved V genes, and no reason is known for the rest. V and J calls and clone size are as listed in that table; D and trimming were resolved from the DNA. The sample table records about 150,000 clones; about 88% of these occur just once. The ten top clones hold over 3.5% of the sample.

In regard to this clone: Its antigen target is currently unknown. Base qualities are not at hand, and no much larger clone is one base apart.

General findings and caveats noted by the study authors: With a single-armed trial design, the study had no way to address how radiation dose or scheduling affects the TCR repertoire. Dynamics of the blood repertoire were not tracked past 4 weeks after treatment. In blood, the top tumor clonotypes increased from baseline to 2 weeks after radiation and then shrank by 4 weeks, which suggests a temporary expansion of tumor-resident clones. Because pretreatment tumor biopsies were not available, the baseline intratumoral presence of clonotypes could not be determined.

The germline V gene encodes CDR1 MDHEN and CDR2 SYDVKM. Trimming costs V 4 bases and J 4 bases, and their ends lie 13 bases apart. From the cysteine through the phenylalanine, the CDR3 covers 14 amino acids. The DNA shown is the 42-base CDR3, in frame from base 1. The label giving this sample's time point can be read as: baseline pretreatment blood. The treatment or condition label, read with the paper, signifies: 15 Gy SBRT to primary tumor, nephrectomy 4 weeks later. To track tumor-enriched clonotypes, serial peripheral blood was sampled from radiation-treated patients at baseline and at 2 weeks and 4 weeks after SBRT. All patients had renal cell carcinoma with clear cell pathology. Genomic DNA for TCR sequencing was prepared using the QIAamp DNA Blood Mini Kit (Qiagen). Samples were included in the analyses only if all quality control checks were passed.

This sequence was found in a woman aged 70-85 years with renal cell carcinoma. The specimen was blood, collected from a patient whose treatment included radiotherapy and nephrectomy. Recombination joined TRBV28 with TRBJ1-2; no D gene call is confident. The DNA sequence reads TGTGCCAGCAGTTCGATTGGACGGGTCTATGGCTACACCTTC. Its translation is CASSSIGRVYGYTF.